Given below is one TCR beta chain in context. TCRdb called the RACE reads again in MiXCR, with one record for every CDR3 protein. In the table there are about 260,000 distinct CDR3 sequences, 7% to 10% of which are singletons. Trimming removed 4 bases from V and 1 base from J, with 11 bases in between. CDR1 and CDR2 (germline): SGHTA, FQGNSA. The CDR3 sequence is 15 residues long. The sample is drawn from a study of human T cells and chemical hapten exposure. Time point reported: pre-sensitization, week 0. Documented treatment: therapeutic diphenylcyclopropenone sensitization with weekly scalp DPC. Sequences were derived from whole blood, sampled in connection with sensitization to the hapten diphenylcyclopropenone (DPC). This chain connects TRBV7-2 to TRBJ1-5; D not certain. The sequence came from a woman aged 40 to 50 with alopecia areata. Some clones in this sample may be carry-over from other donors' samples. CDR3 sequence reads: CASSSRAGSNQPQHF. DNA for the CDR3: TGTGCCAGCAGCTCCCGGGCGGGGAGCAATCAGCCCCAGCATTTT.